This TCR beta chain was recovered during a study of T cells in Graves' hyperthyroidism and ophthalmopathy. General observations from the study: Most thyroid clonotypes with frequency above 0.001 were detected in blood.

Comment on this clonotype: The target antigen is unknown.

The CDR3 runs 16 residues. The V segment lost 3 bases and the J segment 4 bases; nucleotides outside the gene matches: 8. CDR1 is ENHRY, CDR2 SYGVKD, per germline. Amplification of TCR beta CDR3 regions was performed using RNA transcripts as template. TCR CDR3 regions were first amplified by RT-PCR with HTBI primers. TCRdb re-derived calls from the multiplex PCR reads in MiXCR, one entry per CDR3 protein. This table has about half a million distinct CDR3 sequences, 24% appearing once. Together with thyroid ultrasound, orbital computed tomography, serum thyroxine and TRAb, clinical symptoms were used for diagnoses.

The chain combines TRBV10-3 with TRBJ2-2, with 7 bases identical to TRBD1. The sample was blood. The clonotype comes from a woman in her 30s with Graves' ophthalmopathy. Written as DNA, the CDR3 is TGTGCCATCAGTGATACCGGGACAGAAAGCACCGGGGAGCTGTTTTTT. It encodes CAISDTGTESTGELFF.